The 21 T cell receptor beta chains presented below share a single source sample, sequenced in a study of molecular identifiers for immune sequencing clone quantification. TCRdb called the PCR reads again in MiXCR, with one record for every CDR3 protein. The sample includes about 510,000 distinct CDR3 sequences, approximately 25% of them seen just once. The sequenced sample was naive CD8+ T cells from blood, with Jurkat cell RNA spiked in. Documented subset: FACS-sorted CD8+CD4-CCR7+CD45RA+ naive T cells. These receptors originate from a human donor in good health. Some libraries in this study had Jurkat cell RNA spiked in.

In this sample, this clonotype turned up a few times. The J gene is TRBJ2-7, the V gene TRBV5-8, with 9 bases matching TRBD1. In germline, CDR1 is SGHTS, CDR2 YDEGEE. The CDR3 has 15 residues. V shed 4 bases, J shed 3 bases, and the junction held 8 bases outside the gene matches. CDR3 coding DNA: TGTGCCAGCAGCCATGGACAGGGGAATTTCTACGAGCAGTACTTC. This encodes CASSHGQGNFYEQYF.

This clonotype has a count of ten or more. The CDR3 spells CASSLAVTDTQYF. CDR3 DNA sequence: TGTGCCAGCAGCTTAGCAGTTACAGATACGCAGTATTTT. This chain uses TRBV7-6 with TRBJ2-3; D is unresolved. V was trimmed by 0 bases and J by 3 bases, leaving 4 bases between them. The CDR3 consists of 13 residues. Germline V lookup: CDR1 SGHVS, CDR2 FNYEAQ.

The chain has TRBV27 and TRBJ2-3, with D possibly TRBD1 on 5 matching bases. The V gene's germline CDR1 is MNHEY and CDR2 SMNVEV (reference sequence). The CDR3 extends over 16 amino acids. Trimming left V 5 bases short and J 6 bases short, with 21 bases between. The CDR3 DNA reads TGTGCCAGCAGTCTCTCCTTTGACAGTTTAGGTGATACGCAGTATTTT. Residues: CASSLSFDSLGDTQYF.

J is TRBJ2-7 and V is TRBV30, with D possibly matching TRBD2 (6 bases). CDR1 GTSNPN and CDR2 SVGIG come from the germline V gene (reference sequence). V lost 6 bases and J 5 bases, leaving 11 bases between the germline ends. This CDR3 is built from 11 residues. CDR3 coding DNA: TGTGCCTGTTGGGGGAGGAACGAGCAGTACTTC. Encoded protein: CACWGRNEQYF.

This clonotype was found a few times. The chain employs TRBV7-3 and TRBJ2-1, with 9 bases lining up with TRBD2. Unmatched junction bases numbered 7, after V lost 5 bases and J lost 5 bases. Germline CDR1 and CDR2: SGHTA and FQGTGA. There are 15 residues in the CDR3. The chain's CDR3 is CASSVTSGPHNEQFF. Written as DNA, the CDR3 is TGTGCCAGCAGCGTCACTAGCGGGCCCCACAATGAGCAGTTCTTC.

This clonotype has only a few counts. The CDR3 coding sequence is TGTGCCAGCACCGACCTTCCAGGGGGAGCCGGGGAGCTGTTTTTT. Encoded protein: CASTDLPGGAGELFF. The chain links TRBV6-5 to TRBJ2-2, with 7 bases that match TRBD1. Germline trimming cut 7 bases from V and 6 bases from J; bases unmatched to any gene: 11. The CDR3 runs to 15 residues. The V gene's germline CDR1 is MNHEY and CDR2 SVGAGI.

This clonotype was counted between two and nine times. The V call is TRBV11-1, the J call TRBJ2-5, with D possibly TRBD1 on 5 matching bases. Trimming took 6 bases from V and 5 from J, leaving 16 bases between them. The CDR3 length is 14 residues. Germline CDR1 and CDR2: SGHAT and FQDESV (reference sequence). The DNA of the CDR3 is TGTGCCAGCAGTCTAGAAGGGGTTTGGGAGACCCAGTACTTC. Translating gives CASSLEGVWETQYF. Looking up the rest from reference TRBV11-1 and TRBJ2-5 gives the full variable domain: EAEVAQSPRYKITEKSQAVAFWCDPISGHATLYWYRQILGQGPELLVQFQDESVVDDSQLPKDRFSAERLKGVDSTLKIQPAELGDSAMYLCASSLEGVWETQYFGPGTRLLVL.

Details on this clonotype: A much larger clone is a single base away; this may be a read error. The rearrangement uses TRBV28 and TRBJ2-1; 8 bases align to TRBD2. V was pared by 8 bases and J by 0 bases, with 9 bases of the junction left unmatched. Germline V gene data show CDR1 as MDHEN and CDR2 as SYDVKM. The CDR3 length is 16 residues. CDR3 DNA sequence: TGTGCCAGCGGTCCCCCGGGGGGGAGCTCCTACAATGAGCAGTTCTTC. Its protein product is CASGPPGGSSYNEQFF.

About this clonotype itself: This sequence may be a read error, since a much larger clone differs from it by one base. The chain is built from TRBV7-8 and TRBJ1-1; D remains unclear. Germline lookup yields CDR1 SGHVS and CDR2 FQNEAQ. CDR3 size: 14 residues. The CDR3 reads CASSLENTNTAAFF. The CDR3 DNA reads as TGTGCCAGCAGCTTAGAGAACACAAACACTGCAGCTTTCTTT.

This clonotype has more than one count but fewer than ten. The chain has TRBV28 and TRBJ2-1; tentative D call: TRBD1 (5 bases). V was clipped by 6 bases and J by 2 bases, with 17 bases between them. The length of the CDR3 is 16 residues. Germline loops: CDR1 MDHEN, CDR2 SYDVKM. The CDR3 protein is CASRLGGAGTYNEQFF. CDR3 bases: TGTGCCAGCAGGCTAGGTGGGGCCGGCACCTACAATGAGCAGTTCTTC. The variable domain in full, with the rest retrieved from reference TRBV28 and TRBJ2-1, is DVKVTQSSRYLVKRTGEKVFLECVQDMDHENMFWYRQDPGLGLRLIYFSYDVKMKEKGDIPEGYSVSREKKERFSLILESASTNQTSMYLCASRLGGAGTYNEQFFGPGTRLTVL.

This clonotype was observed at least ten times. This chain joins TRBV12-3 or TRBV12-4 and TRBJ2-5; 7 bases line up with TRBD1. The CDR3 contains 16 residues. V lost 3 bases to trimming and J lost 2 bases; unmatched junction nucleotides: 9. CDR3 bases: TGTGCCAGCAGTTTCCCAGGGGGAGCTCGTCAAGAGACCCAGTACTTC. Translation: CASSFPGGARQETQYF.

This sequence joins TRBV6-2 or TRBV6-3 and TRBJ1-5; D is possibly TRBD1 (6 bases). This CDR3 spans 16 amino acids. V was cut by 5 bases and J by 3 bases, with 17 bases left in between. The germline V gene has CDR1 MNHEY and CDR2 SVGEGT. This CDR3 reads CASSTWGGRINQPQHF. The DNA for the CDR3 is TGTGCCAGCAGTACCTGGGGGGGCCGGATCAATCAGCCCCAGCATTTT.

The CDR3, as DNA: TGTGCCAGCACAAGGGGGTGGACGCAGTATTTT. Amino acids: CASTRGWTQYF. This chain uses TRBV5-6 with TRBJ2-3; the D gene is possibly TRBD1 (6 bases). The ends were cut back, 6 bases at V and 9 bases at J, with 11 bases in the middle. Germline loops: CDR1 SGHDT, CDR2 YYEEEE. The CDR3 runs 11 residues. The variable domain in full, completed from reference TRBV5-6 and TRBJ2-3, reads DAGVTQSPTHLIKTRGQQVTLRCSPKSGHDTVSWYQQALGQGPQFIFQYYEEEERQRGNFPDRFSGHQFPNYSSELNVNALLLGDSALYLCASTRGWTQYFGPGTRLTVL.

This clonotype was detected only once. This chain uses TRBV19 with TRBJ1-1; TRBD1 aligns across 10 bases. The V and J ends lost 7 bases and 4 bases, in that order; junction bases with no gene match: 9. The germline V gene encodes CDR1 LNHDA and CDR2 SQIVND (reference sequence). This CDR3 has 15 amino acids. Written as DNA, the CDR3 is TGTGCCAGTAAGGACAGGGGGAATCCTCCCACTGAAGCTTTCTTT. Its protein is CASKDRGNPPTEAFF.

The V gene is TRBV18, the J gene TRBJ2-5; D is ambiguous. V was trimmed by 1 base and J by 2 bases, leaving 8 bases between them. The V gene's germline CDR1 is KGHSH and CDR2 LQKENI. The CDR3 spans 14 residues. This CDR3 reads CASSPRTDQETQYF. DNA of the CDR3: TGTGCCAGCTCACCACGTACAGATCAAGAGACCCAGTACTTC.

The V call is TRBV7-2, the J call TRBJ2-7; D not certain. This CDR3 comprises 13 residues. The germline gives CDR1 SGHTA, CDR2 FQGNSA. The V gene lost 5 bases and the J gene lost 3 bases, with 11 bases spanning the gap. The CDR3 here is CASSPTWGYEQYF. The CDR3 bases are TGTGCCAGCAGCCCAACATGGGGCTACGAGCAGTACTTC. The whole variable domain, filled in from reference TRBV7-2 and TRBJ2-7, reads GAGVSQSPSNKVTEKGKDVELRCDPISGHTALYWYRQSLGQGLEFLIYFQGNSAPDKSGLPSDRFSAERTGGSVSTLTIQRTQQEDSAVYLCASSPTWGYEQYFGPGTRLTVT.

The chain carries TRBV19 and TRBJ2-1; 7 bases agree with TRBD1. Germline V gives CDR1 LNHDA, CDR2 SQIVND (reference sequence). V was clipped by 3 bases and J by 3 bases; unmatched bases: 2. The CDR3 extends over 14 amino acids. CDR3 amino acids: CASSMGQYYNEQFF. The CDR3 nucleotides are TGTGCCAGTAGTATGGGACAGTACTACAATGAGCAGTTCTTC.

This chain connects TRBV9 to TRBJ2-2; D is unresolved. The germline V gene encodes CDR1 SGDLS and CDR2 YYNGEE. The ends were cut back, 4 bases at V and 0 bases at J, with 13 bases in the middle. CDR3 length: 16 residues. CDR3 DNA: TGTGCCAGCAGCCCACTATCTGGGCCGAACACCGGGGAGCTGTTTTTT. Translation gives CASSPLSGPNTGELFF.

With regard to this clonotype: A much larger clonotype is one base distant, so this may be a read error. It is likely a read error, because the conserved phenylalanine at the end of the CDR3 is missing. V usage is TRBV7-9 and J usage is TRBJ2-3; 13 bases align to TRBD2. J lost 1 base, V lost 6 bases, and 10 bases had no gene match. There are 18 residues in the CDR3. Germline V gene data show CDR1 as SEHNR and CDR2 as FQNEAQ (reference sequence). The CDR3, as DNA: TGTGCCAGCAGTAGACTAGCGGGGGGTACTTACGGCACAGATACGCAGTATTCT. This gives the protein CASSRLAGGTYGTDTQYS.

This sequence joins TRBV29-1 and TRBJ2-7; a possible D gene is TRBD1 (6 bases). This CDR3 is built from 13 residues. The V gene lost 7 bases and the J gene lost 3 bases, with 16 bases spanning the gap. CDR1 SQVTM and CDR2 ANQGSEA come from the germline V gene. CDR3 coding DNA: TGCAGCGCCAAAGCCAGGGGTGACTACGAGCAGTACTTC. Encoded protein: CSAKARGDYEQYF.

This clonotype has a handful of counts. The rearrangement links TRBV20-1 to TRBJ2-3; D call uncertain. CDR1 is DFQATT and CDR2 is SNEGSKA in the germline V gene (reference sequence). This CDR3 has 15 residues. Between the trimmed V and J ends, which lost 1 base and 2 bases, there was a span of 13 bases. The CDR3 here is CSARGAGSSTDTQYF. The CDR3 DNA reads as TGCAGTGCTAGAGGGGCCGGTAGCTCCACAGATACGCAGTATTTT.